The present TCR beta chain was sequenced within a study of T cells in Graves' hyperthyroidism and ophthalmopathy. Overall study context: Prior to any treatment, at the point of initial diagnosis, peripheral blood was collected.

RNA transcripts served as the template for amplifying TCR beta CDR3 regions. The HTBI primer set served for first-round RT-PCR of the TCR CDR3. TCRdb redid the calling of the multiplex PCR reads with MiXCR, one entry per CDR3 protein. The sample lists under 600,000 distinct CDR3 sequences; 16% were seen once. The table lists this clonotype with many counts. No antigen is known for it. Based on clinical symptoms, serum thyroxine and TRAb, thyroid ultrasound and orbital computed tomography, diagnoses were reached. With 6 bases removed from V and 0 bases from J, the gap between germline ends came to 10 bases. This CDR3 region has 14 residues. Per the germline V gene, CDR1 is SGHRS and CDR2 is YFSETQ. Study-level results: Blood also contained most expanded thyroid clonotypes above 0.001. Stable hyperthyroidism and ophthalmopathy were separated using 13 V-J signatures.

The source of this sequence is a woman between 40 and 55 years old with Graves' ophthalmopathy. This rearrangement joins TRBV5-1 to TRBJ2-1, with D possibly called TRBD1 or TRBD2 (6 bases each). Sequencing used blood. CDR3 loop: CASTEGGSYNEQFF. CDR3 nucleotides: TGCGCCAGCACGGAGGGGGGCTCCTACAATGAGCAGTTCTTC.